This T cell receptor beta chain was observed in a study of OX40 agonist ivuxolimab in advanced cancers. Sequenced by immunoSEQ multiplex PCR; TCRdb stores in-frame clones only, minus some. There are 55,000 to 70,000 clones in the sample; over 75% occur only once, and about 2% lies in the top ten. Concerning this clone: Antigen unknown.

The CDR3 runs to 11 residues. Germline V CDR1 and CDR2: DFQATT, SNEGSKA (reference sequence). V was trimmed by 3 bases and J by 7 bases, leaving 6 bases between them. Broader study findings: At 0.1 to 3.0 mg/kg, clonal expansion of CD4+ and CD8+ blood T cells had occurred by week 6.

V gene TRBV20-1 combines with J gene TRBJ1-4; D is uncertain. This sample comprised CD4+ or CD8+ T cells sorted from blood, obtained in a trial of the OX40 agonist ivuxolimab. The clonotype originates from an adult with an advanced solid tumor such as melanoma, head and neck, liver or kidney cancer. The CDR3 bases are TGCAGTGCTAGTGAGGGTGAAAAACTGTTTTTT. Amino acids: CSASEGEKLFF.